The source of this T cell receptor beta chain is a study of T cell repertoires in cytomegalovirus infection. As for the study in general: Both recently identified HLA-C-restricted and well-studied HLA-B-restricted CMV epitopes were used in the study.

As regards this clonotype: The antigen remains unidentified.

TCRdb used MiXCR to reprocess the reads, holding one entry per CDR3 protein. In the table there are 80,000 to 90,000 distinct CDR3 sequences, about 44% of which are singletons. In germline, CDR1 is LNHDA, CDR2 SQIVND (reference sequence). This CDR3 has 13 residues. The V end was cut by 10 bases, the J end by 2 bases, with 13 bases between. The gene calls are TRBV19 and TRBJ2-3; D gene unclear. Sequences were derived from CD8+ T cells from cultured PBMCs, sampled from culture after CMV antigen stimulation. The TCR was taken from a human donor in good health (CMV status not recorded). Some clones in this sample may be carry-over from other donors' samples. In DNA, the CDR3 is TGTGCCACCTGGCGCGGTGACACAGATACGCAGTATTTT. As protein: CATWRGDTDTQYF.